This TCR beta chain was identified in a study of T cells expressing NK-cell markers (dated by TCRdb to 2018 to 2021). In the study overall: Seven or eight donors provided sorted CD3+CD56+NKG2C+, CD3+CD56+NKG2C- and CD3+CD56-NKG2C+ T-cell subsets, whose TCR beta-chain repertoires were profiled. Of the eight sequenced donors, seven were found to be HCMV-seropositive and one was found to be HCMV-seronegative. Randomly selected healthy volunteers, three men and five women, were used as the eight sequenced donors. Sequencing of the libraries produced 2 x 150 bp reads on Illumina HiSeq 2000/2500, MiSeq or NextSeq.

On this clonotype: Its binding antigen is unknown.

A commercial ELISA kit detecting HCMV-specific IgG in serum was used to determine HCMV serostatus. Peripheral blood mononuclear cells were isolated from blood by Ficoll density gradient centrifugation. From the germline V gene, CDR1 is SGHDN and CDR2 is FVKESK. CDR3 length: 15 amino acids, cysteine to phenylalanine. No DNA is recorded. General study outcomes and caveats: It remained unclear whether the expanded NKG2C-expressing T cell clones were specific for HCMV antigens. Those dominant clonotypes were again the most abundant among CD3+CD56-NKG2C+ cells in four donors, at about 25-65%. In six donors, the dominant CD3+CD56+NKG2C+ clonotypes ranked among the top 10 CD8+ clonotypes, making up about 1.0-8% of CD8+ T cells.

The run used an Illumina HiSeq 2000. TCR beta cDNA libraries were made by 5'RACE template switching that added a universal primer site and unique molecular identifiers. Priming for cDNA synthesis came from the TCR beta constant segment, and two successive PCR amplification steps followed. The source study handled its data this way. Reads were demultiplexed and grouped by UMI with MIGEC, and clonotypes were assembled and quantified with MiTCR. To remove erroneous sequences, TCR cDNA sequences were retained only when supported by two or more reads. The tcR package was used for downstream repertoire analysis, and clonotypes were matched across fractions by CDR3 nucleotide sequence plus V segment. VDJmatch was used to annotate antigen specificity against VDJdb, with one amino acid substitution in CDR3 permitted. TCRdb reanalyzed the reads, keeping one entry per CDR3 protein sequence and omitting DNA. TCRdb assigned the V and J calls; the authors' analysis was not used. The table for this sample lists about 390,000 distinct CDR3 sequences. Of the sample, 9.5% to 12% falls within the top ten clones.

The chain joins TRBV14 to TRBJ1-2; the D gene TCRdb calls, TRBD1, cannot be checked with no DNA. The sample comprised blood T cells: a sorted CD56 or NKG2C T cell subset, CD4+ or CD8+ T cells, or bulk PBMC T cells (not recorded which). This TCR was recovered from a woman aged 50 to 60 in good health. Donor details come from another sample of the same person, matched by shared clones. CDR3 sequence: CASSQEYATPGGYTF.